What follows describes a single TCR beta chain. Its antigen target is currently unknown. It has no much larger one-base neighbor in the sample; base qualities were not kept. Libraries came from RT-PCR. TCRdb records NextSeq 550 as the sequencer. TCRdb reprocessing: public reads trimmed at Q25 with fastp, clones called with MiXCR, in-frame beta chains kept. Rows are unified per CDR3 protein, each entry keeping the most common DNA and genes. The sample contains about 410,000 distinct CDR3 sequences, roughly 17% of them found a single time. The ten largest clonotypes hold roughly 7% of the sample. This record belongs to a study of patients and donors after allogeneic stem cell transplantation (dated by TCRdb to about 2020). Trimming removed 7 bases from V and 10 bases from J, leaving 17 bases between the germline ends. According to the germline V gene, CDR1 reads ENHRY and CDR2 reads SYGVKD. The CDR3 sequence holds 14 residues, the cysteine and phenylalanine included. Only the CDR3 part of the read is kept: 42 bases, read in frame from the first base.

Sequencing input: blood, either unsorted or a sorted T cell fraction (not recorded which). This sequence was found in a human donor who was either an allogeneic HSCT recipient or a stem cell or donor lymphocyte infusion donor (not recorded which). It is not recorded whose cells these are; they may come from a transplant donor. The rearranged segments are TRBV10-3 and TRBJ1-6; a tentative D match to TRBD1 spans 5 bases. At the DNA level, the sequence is TGTGCCATCAAAAAGGGGCAGGAGCAGTCACCCCTCCACTTT. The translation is CAIKKGQEQSPLHF.